One and the same sample provided the 21 T cell receptor beta chains below, sequenced in a study of beta chain features in type 1 diabetes. Expressed TCRB transcripts were sequenced because the isolated RNA had all been reverse transcribed beforehand. Clones were read by immunoSEQ multiplex PCR, and TCRdb kept only the in-frame ones, dropping some. The profile shows 900,000 or so clones, 17% of them singletons. Source material: naive CD4+ T cells from blood. The receptors come from a woman between 18 and 29 years old in good health.

V gene TRBV18 combines with J gene TRBJ2-1; 8 nucleotides line up with TRBD2. The CDR3 is made up of 15 amino acids. With 5 bases clipped from V and 4 bases from J, the junction kept 7 bases outside the gene matches. The germline V gene has CDR1 KGHSH and CDR2 LQKENI. The CDR3 sequence: CASSIGTSLYNEQFF. For the CDR3, the DNA is TGTGCCAGCTCAATCGGGACTAGTTTGTACAATGAGCAGTTCTTC.

The chain employs TRBV27 and TRBJ2-7; 9 nucleotides line up with TRBD1. The CDR3 contains 14 residues. The V and J ends lost 6 bases and 2 bases, in that order; junction bases with no gene match: 5. Germline CDR1 and CDR2: MNHEY and SMNVEV (reference sequence). The CDR3 DNA sequence: TGTGCCAGCAGCCGGGACAGGGTCGCCTACGAGCAGTACTTC. Residues: CASSRDRVAYEQYF.

In its sample, this clone was seen a few times. The gene calls are TRBV18 and TRBJ2-6, with 7 positions matching TRBD1. Germline CDR1 KGHSH, CDR2 LQKENI. V gave up 3 bases and J gave up 2 bases; unmatched junction bases: 1. CDR3 length: 15 amino acids. The CDR3 here is CASSPGTAGANVLTF. DNA for the CDR3: TGTGCCAGCTCACCGGGGACAGCTGGGGCCAACGTCCTGACTTTC.

This clone was counted once. The chain has TRBV29-1 and TRBJ2-2; no clear D. V was trimmed by 4 bases and J by 3 bases, leaving 9 bases between them. Germline lookup yields CDR1 SQVTM and CDR2 ANQGSEA. This CDR3 has 13 amino acids. In DNA, the CDR3 is TGCAGCGTTGGAGGTCAGTACACCGGGGAGCTGTTTTTT. Residues: CSVGGQYTGELFF.

The chain links TRBV7-8 to TRBJ2-1, with D tentatively TRBD1 or TRBD2 (5 bases each). Per the germline V gene, CDR1 is SGHVS and CDR2 is FQNEAQ. The V gene lost 5 bases and the J gene lost 7 bases, with 18 bases spanning the gap. This CDR3 has 15 residues. The CDR3 coding sequence is TGTGCCAGCAGCCAAGGGACCCACCCCAATAATGAGCAGTTCTTC. As protein: CASSQGTHPNNEQFF. The full variable domain, completed using reference TRBV7-8 and TRBJ2-1, is GAGVSQSPRYKVAKRGQDVALRCDPISGHVSLFWYQQALGQGPEFLTYFQNEAQLDKSGLPSDRFFAERPEGSVSTLKIQRTQQEDSAVYLCASSQGTHPNNEQFFGPGTRLTVL.

In its sample, this clone was seen a few times. The chain is built from TRBV6-1 and TRBJ2-1; D uncertain. Deletions cut 7 bases from V and 9 bases from J, with 16 bases between. Germline assignment: CDR1 MNHNS and CDR2 SASEGT. This CDR3 is 13 amino acids long. CDR3 amino acids: CASTATLVSEQFF. The CDR3 region has the DNA TGTGCCAGCACCGCCACCCTAGTGTCTGAGCAGTTCTTC.

This clone appeared a few times. The V call is TRBV7-6, the J call TRBJ1-5; D is unresolved. The germline V gene encodes CDR1 SGHVS and CDR2 FNYEAQ. This CDR3 contains 16 residues. V shed 2 bases and J shed 0 bases, with 11 bases lying between them. Written as DNA, the CDR3 is TGTGCCAGCAGCTTATTATCAGGCAATAGCAATCAGCCCCAGCATTTT. Translation gives CASSLLSGNSNQPQHF.

The chain joins TRBV20-1 to TRBJ2-1; 7 bases match TRBD2. The CDR3 is made up of 11 amino acids. Unmatched junction bases numbered 5, after V lost 5 bases and J lost 10 bases. CDR1 is DFQATT, CDR2 SNEGSKA, per germline (reference sequence). CDR3 DNA: TGCAGTGCTTCCGGGACTAAAGAGCAGTTCTTC. This gives the protein CSASGTKEQFF.

The chain is built from TRBV29-1 and TRBJ2-7, with D unresolved. Germline CDR1 and CDR2: SQVTM and ANQGSEA. The length of the CDR3 is 11 residues. V was shortened by 7 bases and J by 0 bases, with 7 bases between the two germline ends. The CDR3 sequence: CSEHASYEQYF. For the CDR3, the DNA is TGCAGCGAGCATGCCTCCTACGAGCAGTACTTC.

This clone appeared a few times. J is TRBJ1-4 and V is TRBV7-2, with D uncertain. V dropped 4 bases and J dropped 10 bases, with 10 bases sitting between them. Per the germline V gene, CDR1 is SGHTA and CDR2 is FQGNSA. The CDR3 has 12 amino acids. CDR3 coding DNA: TGTGCCAGCAGCTCGCACGGAGTAAAACTGTTTTTT. It codes for CASSSHGVKLFF. Full variable domain (outside the CDR3, taken from reference TRBV7-2 and TRBJ1-4): GAGVSQSPSNKVTEKGKDVELRCDPISGHTALYWYRQSLGQGLEFLIYFQGNSAPDKSGLPSDRFSAERTGGSVSTLTIQRTQQEDSAVYLCASSSHGVKLFFGSGTQLSVL.

The chain recombines TRBV9 with TRBJ2-1, with unresolved D. This CDR3 spans 14 amino acids. Trimming left V 0 bases short and J 5 bases short, with 9 bases between. Germline V CDR1 and CDR2: SGDLS, YYNGEE. DNA of the CDR3: TGTGCCAGCAGCGTAGCTCAGGCTAACAATGAGCAGTTCTTC. Translating gives CASSVAQANNEQFF.

This clone came up a few times. This rearrangement joins TRBV10-3 to TRBJ1-2, with D unclear. The CDR3 loop spans 12 amino acids. The germline V gene encodes CDR1 ENHRY and CDR2 SYGVKD. The ends were cut back, 5 bases at V and 4 bases at J, with 8 bases in the middle. DNA for the CDR3: TGTGCCATCAGTAAGGACCCCTATGGCTACACCTTC. It encodes CAISKDPYGYTF.

The J gene is TRBJ2-4, the V gene TRBV19; 10 bases map to TRBD2. After removal of 3 bases from V and 0 bases from J, the junction contained 8 bases not matched to a gene. Germline CDR1 and CDR2: LNHDA and SQIVND (reference sequence). This CDR3 spans 18 amino acids. The CDR3 spells CASSMVAGGGIAKNIQYF. The CDR3 DNA follows: TGTGCCAGTAGTATGGTAGCGGGGGGAGGAATAGCCAAAAACATTCAGTACTTC.

This clone was picked up a small number of times. The chain uses TRBV19 and TRBJ2-2; perhaps D is TRBD1 or TRBD2 (5 bases each). The CDR3 runs 18 residues. V was trimmed by 1 base and J by 2 bases, leaving 17 bases between them. Germline V gene lookup returns CDR1 LNHDA and CDR2 SQIVND (reference sequence). The CDR3 DNA reads as TGTGCCAGTAGTATAGGGGACCTTTGGGGCTTTAACACCGGGGAGCTGTTTTTT. It yields the protein CASSIGDLWGFNTGELFF.

This chain joins TRBV18 and TRBJ2-2; D gene unclear. CDR1 is KGHSH, CDR2 LQKENI, per germline. This CDR3 is 14 amino acids long. V was pared by 2 bases and J by 8 bases, with 12 bases between. The CDR3 DNA is TGTGCCAGCTCACCAGGAGAAGGTACAGGGGAGCTGTTTTTT. Its translation: CASSPGEGTGELFF.

The rearrangement joins TRBV5-1 to TRBJ2-5; D unclear. The ends were cut back, 2 bases at V and 4 bases at J, with 12 bases in the middle. The CDR3 sequence is 14 residues long. Germline V CDR1 and CDR2: SGHRS, YFSETQ. This CDR3 reads CASSFGPGGETQYF. The CDR3 nucleotides are TGCGCCAGCAGCTTCGGACCCGGCGGAGAGACCCAGTACTTC.

The chain is built from TRBV5-1 and TRBJ2-7; TRBD1 agrees at 7 bases. The CDR3 extends over 15 amino acids. Germline CDR1 SGHRS, CDR2 YFSETQ. J was trimmed by 0 bases and V by 2 bases; bases with no gene match: 5. CDR3 nucleotides: TGCGCCAGCAGCTTAGGGGGCAGCCTCTCCTACGAGCAGTACTTC. Protein product: CASSLGGSLSYEQYF.

There are a few counts of this clone. The rearrangement uses TRBV20-1 and TRBJ2-3; D gene ambiguous. Trimming cost V 3 bases and J 10 bases, with 11 bases left between them. Germline loops: CDR1 DFQATT, CDR2 SNEGSKA (reference sequence). The CDR3 length is 11 residues. Here the CDR3 DNA reads TGCAGTGCTAGCCCCAAAGCTTCGCAGTATTTT. Amino acids: CSASPKASQYF.

The J gene is TRBJ2-1, the V gene TRBV27, with 8 bases lining up with TRBD2. V lost 5 bases and J lost 13; bases outside the gene matches: 16. CDR1 is MNHEY and CDR2 is SMNVEV in the germline V gene (reference sequence). This CDR3 has 15 amino acids. CDR3 in amino acids: CASSQDGTSQYIQFF. The CDR3 nucleotides are TGTGCCAGCAGTCAAGACGGGACTAGTCAGTATATCCAGTTCTTC.

The V gene is TRBV14, the J gene TRBJ2-7; TRBD2 matches 14 bases. This CDR3 is built from 16 residues. With 4 bases clipped from V and 3 bases from J, the junction kept 5 bases outside the gene matches. From germline, CDR1 is SGHDN and CDR2 FVKESK. The CDR3 spells CASSRTGLAGGYEQYF. CDR3 DNA sequence: TGTGCCAGCAGCCGAACCGGACTAGCGGGAGGCTACGAGCAGTACTTC.

The chain joins TRBV4-2 to TRBJ1-2; D is unresolved. CDR1 and CDR2 (germline): LGHNA, YNFKEQ. V lost 5 bases, J lost 7 bases, and 14 bases lay in between. CDR3 size: 13 residues. CDR3 DNA sequence: TGTGCCAGCAGCTTAGGTAGACTGGTTGGCTACACCTTC. This sequence encodes CASSLGRLVGYTF.